These 20 T cell receptor beta chains came from one sample sequenced in a study of post-analysis software for immune sequencing data. The study's findings and limits: A handful of TRBV segments appeared more often in patients than in controls, and TRBV5-6, TRBV5-1 and TRBV20-1 were among these.

These TCRs' antigens remain unknown. The TCR beta cDNA libraries carried unique molecular identifiers. In TCRdb, the PCR reads were re-called with MiXCR into one record per CDR3 protein. This table holds some 260,000 distinct CDR3 sequences, 36% found once. Specimen: blood. The receptors originated from a girl between 10 and 17 years old with multiple sclerosis.

The chain uses TRBV20-1 and TRBJ1-1; no clear D gene. The length of the CDR3 is 14 residues. Trimming pared 6 bases from V and 6 bases from J, leaving 20 bases between. Germline V gene lookup returns CDR1 DFQATT and CDR2 SNEGSKA (reference sequence). The CDR3 sequence is CSADKPGRVSEAFF. DNA of the CDR3: TGCAGTGCCGACAAGCCGGGGAGGGTGTCTGAAGCTTTCTTT.

This clonotype came up a few times. This chain connects TRBV20-1 to TRBJ1-3; perhaps TRBD1 as D (5 bases). In germline, CDR1 is DFQATT, CDR2 SNEGSKA (reference sequence). This CDR3 comprises 13 residues. Trimming cost V 3 bases and J 7 bases, with 13 bases left between them. CDR3 DNA: TGCAGTGCTAGTGGCCAGCGGGGGAACACCATATATTTT. It codes for CSASGQRGNTIYF.

The chain uses TRBV2 and TRBJ1-2, with 8 bases matching TRBD1. This CDR3 is built from 16 residues. V was pared by 7 bases and J by 1 base, with 11 bases of the junction left unmatched. CDR1 is SNHLY, CDR2 FYNNEI, per germline. The CDR3 region has the DNA TGTGCCAGCACGAGTCCGGGACAGGCCCTTAACTATGGCTACACCTTC. Its translation: CASTSPGQALNYGYTF.

This clonotype has a count of ten or more. The chain uses TRBV10-3 and TRBJ2-5, with 9 bases that match TRBD2. V shed 4 bases, J shed 5 bases, and the junction held 2 bases outside the gene matches. The CDR3 extends over 13 amino acids. Looked up from germline, CDR1 is ENHRY and CDR2 is SYGVKD. The CDR3 DNA sequence: TGTGCCATCAGTGTCGGACTAGCGGAGACCCAGTACTTC. It yields the protein CAISVGLAETQYF.

About this clonotype itself: It may be a read error: a sequence one base away is much more abundant. This chain links TRBV3-1 with TRBJ2-5, with TRBD2 as a possible D gene (5 bases). V lost 5 bases, J lost 5 bases, and 18 bases lay in between. The CDR3 loop spans 15 amino acids. CDR1 and CDR2 from the germline V gene are LGHDT and YNNKEL (reference sequence). This CDR3 is CASSGNPGSGETQYF. CDR3 DNA sequence: TGTGCCAGCAGCGGTAATCCGGGGTCTGGGGAGACCCAGTACTTC.

Remarks on this clonotype: One junction end disagrees with the germline gene, perhaps due to a read error. The chain has TRBV28 and TRBJ1-5; a weak D match, TRBD1 (6 bases). CDR1 MDHEN and CDR2 SYDVKM come from the germline V gene. The CDR3 totals 13 residues. The CDR3 sequence: CAADRRLNRPQHF. The DNA of the CDR3 is TGTGCTGCTGACAGGAGACTCAATCGGCCCCAGCATTTT.

The chain joins TRBV11-2 to TRBJ2-3; the D call may be TRBD1 or TRBD2 (6 bases each). The CDR3 has 18 amino acids. Germline CDR1 reads SGHAT; CDR2 reads FQNNGV. The germline V and J ends were trimmed by 5 bases and 1 base, with 22 bases remaining between them. CDR3 bases: TGTGCCAGCAGCCCCTTTACGTCTGGGGGGCTGGGCACAGATACGCAGTATTTT. Its protein is CASSPFTSGGLGTDTQYF.

At least ten counts were recorded for this clonotype. The chain joins TRBV5-1 to TRBJ1-2; no clear D. The germline V and J ends were trimmed by 0 bases and 5 bases, with 11 bases remaining between them. The germline CDR1 and CDR2 sequences are SGHRS and YFSETQ. The CDR3 extends over 14 amino acids. CDR3 in DNA: TGCGCCAGCAGCTTGGAGGGCGTTCTGTATGGCTACACCTTC. Its translation: CASSLEGVLYGYTF.

This clonotype occurred many times. The genes are TRBV2 and TRBJ2-3; TRBD2 aligns across 8 bases. The CDR3 consists of 13 residues. The germline gives CDR1 SNHLY, CDR2 FYNNEI. Trimming cost V 7 bases and J 3 bases; bases outside gene matches: 3. CDR3 loop: CASTGLATDTQYF. CDR3 bases: TGTGCCAGCACCGGACTAGCAACAGATACGCAGTATTTT.

There are many counts of this clonotype. The gene calls are TRBV6-6 and TRBJ1-2, with TRBD1 matching 11 bases. V trimming: 4 bases; J trimming: 6 bases; junction bases outside the gene matches: 7. Germline lookup yields CDR1 MNHNY and CDR2 SVGAGI (reference sequence). The CDR3 runs 15 residues. The CDR3 DNA reads as TGTGCCAGCAGTTCCTGGGACAGGGGGGAGCATGGCTACACCTTC. Amino acid sequence: CASSSWDRGEHGYTF.

This clonotype was recorded a few times. J is TRBJ1-1 and V is TRBV20-1; the match to TRBD1 covers 8 bases. Trimming removed 3 bases from V and 5 bases from J; junction bases left unmatched: 5. The CDR3 length is 13 residues. Per the germline V gene, CDR1 is DFQATT and CDR2 is SNEGSKA (reference sequence). CDR3 DNA sequence: TGCAGTGCTAGCCAGGGGGCAGGAACTGAAGCTTTCTTT. Translated, it gives CSASQGAGTEAFF.

The CDR3 protein is CASSLGTDSTDTQYF. The CDR3 bases are TGTGCCAGCAGTCTCGGGACAGACTCCACAGATACGCAGTATTTT. The rearrangement uses TRBV6-5 and TRBJ2-3; 7 nucleotides match TRBD1. The germline gives CDR1 MNHEY, CDR2 SVGAGI. This CDR3 is 15 amino acids long. V trimming: 5 bases; J trimming: 2 bases; junction bases outside the gene matches: 7.

The chain recombines TRBV10-2 with TRBJ2-3, with 9 bases fitting TRBD2. The V segment lost 6 bases and the J segment 3 bases; nucleotides outside the gene matches: 4. The CDR3 has 14 amino acids. Per the germline V gene, CDR1 is WSHSY and CDR2 is SAAADI. CDR3 amino acids: CASRQGLATDTQYF. The DNA of the CDR3 is TGCGCCAGCAGACAGGGACTAGCTACAGATACGCAGTATTTT.

This clonotype was picked up many times. The V gene is TRBV3-1, the J gene TRBJ2-5, with D perhaps matching TRBD1 or TRBD2 (5 bases each). The ends were cut back, 1 base at V and 5 bases at J, with 11 bases in the middle. The germline V gene encodes CDR1 LGHDT and CDR2 YNNKEL (reference sequence). The CDR3 consists of 14 residues. Here the CDR3 reads CASSQARDLETQYF. DNA of the CDR3: TGTGCCAGCAGCCAAGCCAGGGACCTCGAGACCCAGTACTTC.

This clonotype was seen repeatedly, ten times or more. This chain joins TRBV12-3 or TRBV12-4 and TRBJ1-5; perhaps TRBD1 as D (6 bases). V lost 3 bases and J 0 bases, leaving 21 bases between the germline ends. This CDR3 is built from 19 residues. The CDR3 nucleotides are TGTGCCAGCAGTTTCGGGTTGTGGCTACCAGGGGATAGCAATCAGCCCCAGCATTTT. Its protein is CASSFGLWLPGDSNQPQHF.

V usage is TRBV5-1 and J usage is TRBJ2-7; 11 positions match TRBD2. CDR1 is SGHRS, CDR2 YFSETQ, per germline. This CDR3 has 13 amino acids. V lost 4 bases, J lost 7 bases, and 4 bases stayed unmatched. The CDR3 is CASSPGLAEEQYF. The CDR3 nucleotides are TGCGCCAGCAGCCCGGGACTAGCGGAGGAGCAGTACTTC.

This chain connects TRBV12-3 or TRBV12-4 to TRBJ2-7, with 7 bases fitting TRBD2. The CDR3 loop spans 16 amino acids. V dropped 2 bases and J dropped 3; count of bases not matched to a gene: 10. In DNA, the CDR3 is TGTGCCAGCAGTTTAATGACGGGGGGAGCGAGCTACGAGCAGTACTTC. Translating gives CASSLMTGGASYEQYF.

This clonotype showed up many times. The CDR3 nucleotides are TGTGCCAGCAGCCCCCCCGCTCCACAGGGCTCCGAGCAGTACTTC. This translates into CASSPPAPQGSEQYF. The chain employs TRBV7-9 and TRBJ2-7, with TRBD1 as a possible D gene (6 bases). This CDR3 comprises 15 residues. The germline V gene encodes CDR1 SEHNR and CDR2 FQNEAQ (reference sequence). Between the trimmed V and J ends, which lost 5 bases and 6 bases, there was a span of 20 bases.

This chain connects TRBV13 to TRBJ1-1; D perhaps matches TRBD1 (5 bases). The CDR3 contains 12 residues. CDR1 and CDR2 (germline): PRHDT, FYEKMQ (reference sequence). V was shortened by 5 bases and J by 7 bases, with 11 bases between the two germline ends. The CDR3 coding sequence is TGTGCCAGCAGCGCCGGGACGGATGAAGCTTTCTTT. This sequence encodes CASSAGTDEAFF.

This clonotype was counted at least ten times. The chain carries TRBV20-1 and TRBJ2-3; no firm D call. Trimming took 2 bases from V and 0 from J, leaving 15 bases between them. Germline assignment: CDR1 DFQATT and CDR2 SNEGSKA (reference sequence). This CDR3 spans 16 amino acids. As DNA, the CDR3 is TGCAGTGCTAGACCTCCGACCACGGCTAGCACAGATACGCAGTATTTT. Amino acids: CSARPPTTASTDTQYF.